This passage covers 12 T cell receptor beta chains from one sample sequenced in a study of CD8 T cells in Susac syndrome. Random hexamers primed reverse transcription of about 0.5 to 1 ug RNA. Via MiXCR, TCRdb re-called the immunoSEQ multiplex PCR reads, giving one row per CDR3 protein. The table has around 200,000 distinct CDR3 sequences, over 90% seen once. The sequencing sample was made of CD4+ T cells from PBMCs. The receptor source for this set is a human donor with multiple sclerosis.

J is TRBJ1-1 and V is TRBV20-1, with a weak D call TRBD1 (5 bases). The CDR3 is made up of 14 amino acids. In germline, CDR1 is DFQATT, CDR2 SNEGSKA (reference sequence). V shed 3 bases and J shed 5 bases, with 16 bases lying between them. The CDR3 loop is CSASPGARQTEAFF. CDR3 bases: TGCAGTGCTAGTCCTGGGGCCCGCCAGACTGAAGCTTTCTTT.

The rearrangement links TRBV3-1 to TRBJ2-1; 10 nucleotides match TRBD2. V was pared by 6 bases and J by 4 bases, with 3 bases of the junction left unmatched. Germline V gives CDR1 LGHDT, CDR2 YNNKEL (reference sequence). This CDR3 is built from 14 residues. CDR3 coding DNA: TGTGCCAGCAGTAGCGGGGGGTCATACAATGAGCAGTTCTTC. This encodes CASSSGGSYNEQFF.

The rearrangement uses TRBV25-1 and TRBJ2-1; 8 bases fit TRBD2. The V and J ends lost 5 bases and 5 bases, in that order; junction bases with no gene match: 5. This CDR3 contains 14 residues. CDR1 and CDR2 from the germline V gene are MGHDK and SYGVNS. The CDR3 bases are TGTGCCAGCAGTCCCGGGGGGGGTAACAATGAGCAGTTCTTC. Protein: CASSPGGGNNEQFF.

The J gene is TRBJ2-4, the V gene TRBV5-4, with 7 bases fitting TRBD1. V was clipped by 5 bases and J by 6 bases; unmatched bases: 8. Germline V gene data show CDR1 as SGHNT and CDR2 as YYREEE (reference sequence). This CDR3 is 14 amino acids long. CDR3 coding DNA: TGTGCCAGCAGTTTTAGGGGGCGCAGAAACATTCAGTACTTC. It codes for CASSFRGRRNIQYF.

V usage is TRBV6-5 and J usage is TRBJ1-2, with unresolved D. The germline V gene encodes CDR1 MNHEY and CDR2 SVGAGI. This CDR3 contains 14 residues. V was shortened by 2 bases and J by 4 bases, with 11 bases between the two germline ends. CDR3 in amino acids: CASSYSVSAYGYTF. The DNA for the CDR3 is TGTGCCAGCAGTTACAGCGTTAGTGCCTATGGCTACACCTTC.

The chain combines TRBV5-1 with TRBJ2-5, with TRBD1 matching over 9 bases. The CDR3 is made up of 15 amino acids. Germline CDR1 and CDR2: SGHRS and YFSETQ. V lost 0 bases to trimming and J lost 5 bases; unmatched junction nucleotides: 5. The CDR3 DNA reads TGCGCCAGCAGCTTGGTGGGACAGGGTTTTGAGACCCAGTACTTC. Residues: CASSLVGQGFETQYF.

The table lists this clonotype with a count of one. The chain uses TRBV12-3 or TRBV12-4 and TRBJ2-3; no clear D gene. The V gene lost 1 base and the J gene lost 4 bases, with 6 bases spanning the gap. This CDR3 is 13 amino acids long. CDR3 amino acids: CASSLEVPDTQYF. DNA for the CDR3: TGTGCCAGCAGTTTAGAGGTACCAGATACGCAGTATTTT.

The chain links TRBV5-4 to TRBJ2-3; maybe TRBD2 (6 bases). Germline V gene lookup returns CDR1 SGHNT and CDR2 YYREEE (reference sequence). Trimming left V 4 bases short and J 3 bases short, with 18 bases between. CDR3 length: 16 amino acids. CDR3 DNA: TGTGCCAGCAGCGGAACTGTGGGGACTCCTACAGATACGCAGTATTTT. Its protein is CASSGTVGTPTDTQYF. Full variable domain (outside the CDR3, taken from reference TRBV5-4 and TRBJ2-3): ETGVTQSPTHLIKTRGQQVTLRCSSQSGHNTVSWYQQALGQGPQFIFQYYREEENGRGNFPPRFSGLQFPNYSSELNVNALELDDSALYLCASSGTVGTPTDTQYFGPGTRLTVL.

This chain joins TRBV24-1 and TRBJ2-5, with D possibly matching TRBD1 (5 bases). This CDR3 is built from 13 residues. V lost 6 bases and J 4 bases, leaving 11 bases between the germline ends. The germline CDR1 and CDR2 sequences are KGHDR and SFDVKD. The CDR3 here is CATSPRDRETQYF. The CDR3 DNA is TGTGCCACCAGTCCCAGGGATCGAGAGACCCAGTACTTC.

The rearrangement uses TRBV29-1 and TRBJ1-3; 9 bases are shared with TRBD1. Trimming took 7 bases from V and 8 from J; bases not matched to a gene: 9. CDR3 length equals 13 residues. Germline V gene lookup returns CDR1 SQVTM and CDR2 ANQGSEA. The CDR3 protein is CSGWDRARDTIYF. The CDR3 coding sequence is TGCAGCGGCTGGGACAGGGCTAGGGACACCATATATTTT.

The CDR3 here is CASSRGNGEKLFF. The CDR3 DNA sequence: TGTGCCAGCAGCCGGGGGAACGGAGAAAAACTGTTTTTT. This sequence joins TRBV12-3 or TRBV12-4 and TRBJ1-4; a possible D gene is TRBD1 (5 bases). With 6 bases removed from V and 8 bases from J, the gap between germline ends came to 13 bases. The CDR3 covers 13 residues.

The J gene is TRBJ1-2, the V gene TRBV29-1; D perhaps matches TRBD1 (5 bases). V gave up 8 bases and J gave up 4 bases, with 11 bases separating them. The CDR3 loop spans 11 amino acids. Germline V gene sequence: CDR1 SQVTM, CDR2 ANQGSEA. The chain's CDR3 is CSTRVGYGYTF. The DNA of the CDR3 is TGCAGCACCAGGGTGGGCTATGGCTACACCTTC. The full variable domain, in which reference TRBV29-1 and TRBJ1-2 provide the parts outside the CDR3, is SAVISQKPSRDICQRGTSLTIQCQVDSQVTMMFWYRQQPGQSLTLIATANQGSEATYESGFVIDKFPISRPNLTFSTLTVSNMSPEDSSIYLCSTRVGYGYTFGSGTRLTVV.